These 25 T cell receptor beta chains originate from one sample sequenced in a study of T cells in narcolepsy (dated by TCRdb to 2017 to 2018). The receptor library was made with the immunoSEQ multiplex PCR assay. Sourced from immuneACCESS, this table was stored by TCRdb with only in-frame sequences that have V and J called. A share of the clones is absent; for the studies checked, an unresolved V gene accounts for under half, and the remainder has no known explanation. The sample table lists about 15,000 clones, 65% to 90% of them with a count of one. Jointly, the top ten make up approximately 40% of the sample. Sequenced sample: memory (CD45RA-) CD4+ T cells from blood. The meaning of the sample's cell subset or site label: memory T cells sorted ex vivo from peripheral blood. The origin of the receptors is a human donor in good health.

The chain couples TRBV19 to TRBJ2-3; D is ambiguous. CDR1 and CDR2 from the germline V gene are LNHDA and SQIVND (reference sequence). The CDR3 contains 14 residues. Trimming took off 3 bases at V and 4 bases at J, with 11 bases between the two ends. The CDR3 here is CASSITLKADTQYF. The CDR3 bases are TGTGCCAGTAGTATTACTCTAAAAGCAGATACGCAGTATTTT.

This chain connects TRBV6-1 to TRBJ1-2, with a possible D match to TRBD1 (5 bases). Trimming removed 4 bases at V and 3 bases at J, with 9 bases between. CDR1 and CDR2 (germline): MNHNS, SASEGT. This CDR3 comprises 13 residues. CDR3 in amino acids: CASSGRQHYGYTF. The CDR3 nucleotides are TGTGCCAGCAGTGGTAGACAGCACTATGGCTACACCTTC.

This clone was observed a few times. The chain has TRBV10-2 and TRBJ2-3, with D possibly being TRBD1 or TRBD2 (6 bases each). Trimming took off 7 bases at V and 8 bases at J, with 19 bases between the two ends. The CDR3 loop spans 14 amino acids. Per the germline V gene, CDR1 is WSHSY and CDR2 is SAAADI. The chain's CDR3 is CASKWGVEGGTQYF. In nucleotides, the CDR3 is TGCGCCAGCAAGTGGGGGGTAGAAGGGGGTACGCAGTATTTT.

The chain is built from TRBV19 and TRBJ2-3; 9 bases align to TRBD1. Unmatched junction bases numbered 11, after V lost 4 bases and J lost 3 bases. This CDR3 is 17 amino acids long. Germline-derived CDR1 and CDR2 are LNHDA and SQIVND (reference sequence). As DNA, the CDR3 is TGTGCCAGTAGTAATGGGAATACAGGGGGCCGAACAGATACGCAGTATTTT. Amino acid sequence: CASSNGNTGGRTDTQYF. Variable domain in full (rest from reference TRBV19 and TRBJ2-3): DGGITQSPKYLFRKEGQNVTLSCEQNLNHDAMYWYRQDPGQGLRLIYYSQIVNDFQKGDIAEGYSVSREKKESFPLTVTSAQKNPTAFYLCASSNGNTGGRTDTQYFGPGTRLTVL.

This clone has a single count. The rearrangement uses TRBV19 and TRBJ2-3; D not certain. The CDR3 is 11 residues long. Trimming took off 7 bases at V and 6 bases at J, with 8 bases between the two ends. CDR1 is LNHDA and CDR2 is SQIVND in the germline V gene (reference sequence). CDR3 nucleotides: TGTGCCAGTAATGTGGGGGATACGCAGTATTTT. This codes for CASNVGDTQYF.

The genes are TRBV9 and TRBJ1-1; the D gene is possibly TRBD1 (5 bases). Per germline, CDR1 SGDLS and CDR2 YYNGEE. Trimming shortened V by 0 bases and J by 10 bases, and 13 bases separated the two germline ends. The CDR3 has 13 amino acids. This CDR3 is CASSVGGDLAAFF. The CDR3 DNA reads TGTGCCAGCAGCGTAGGCGGGGACTTGGCAGCTTTCTTT.

V and J are TRBV6-1 and TRBJ1-2, with D possibly matching TRBD1 (5 bases). CDR1 is MNHNS, CDR2 SASEGT, per germline. Trimming stripped 0 bases from V and 7 bases from J, with 9 bases between. The CDR3 has 13 amino acids. CDR3: CASSEAVGLGYTF. The DNA of the CDR3 is TGTGCCAGCAGTGAAGCGGTGGGACTTGGCTACACCTTC.

This chain uses TRBV5-4 with TRBJ2-1; 7 bases agree with TRBD2. Germline V gene lookup returns CDR1 SGHNT and CDR2 YYREEE (reference sequence). J was trimmed by 7 bases and V by 2 bases; bases with no gene match: 6. The CDR3 sequence is 14 residues long. The CDR3 DNA follows: TGTGCCAGCAGCTTAAGCGGGATTCAGAATGAGCAGTTCTTC. It codes for CASSLSGIQNEQFF.

This clone appeared once. V usage is TRBV27 and J usage is TRBJ2-7, with D perhaps matching TRBD1 (6 bases). Germline assignment: CDR1 MNHEY and CDR2 SMNVEV (reference sequence). The V end was cut by 5 bases, the J end by 1 base, with 12 bases between. The CDR3 is 14 amino acids. This chain's CDR3 is CASSRKQGSYEQYF. The CDR3 coding sequence is TGTGCCAGCAGTAGGAAACAGGGTTCCTACGAGCAGTACTTC.

The V gene is TRBV5-1, the J gene TRBJ2-7; TRBD1 matches 10 bases. The CDR3 consists of 15 residues. V was clipped by 2 bases and J by 7 bases; unmatched bases: 9. Germline loops: CDR1 SGHRS, CDR2 YFSETQ. CDR3 in amino acids: CASSLGDRGTGEQYF. CDR3 DNA: TGCGCCAGCAGCTTAGGGGACAGGGGAACGGGTGAGCAGTACTTC.

This clone was seen once. The chain recombines TRBV6-1 with TRBJ1-1; TRBD1 matches at 8 bases. The CDR3 has 14 amino acids. Trimming removed 4 bases from V and 12 bases from J; junction bases left unmatched: 13. Germline CDR1 is MNHNS and CDR2 is SASEGT. The CDR3 loop reads CASSGSGQGAMTFF. CDR3 coding DNA: TGTGCCAGCAGTGGGAGTGGGCAGGGGGCCATGACTTTCTTT.

The V gene is TRBV2, the J gene TRBJ2-7; the match to TRBD2 covers 8 bases. This CDR3 contains 14 residues. The V gene's germline CDR1 is SNHLY and CDR2 FYNNEI. Germline trimming cut 8 bases from V and 7 bases from J; bases unmatched to any gene: 13. The CDR3 loop is CASERQIVAGEQYF. The CDR3 DNA sequence: TGTGCCAGCGAACGCCAAATCGTAGCGGGGGAGCAGTACTTC.

CDR3 loop: CASSQRLAGSLPSEQYF. In DNA form, the CDR3 reads TGCGCCAGCAGCCAAAGACTAGCGGGATCCCTGCCCTCCGAGCAGTACTTC. This sequence joins TRBV4-1 and TRBJ2-7; TRBD2 agrees at 11 bases. V lost 2 bases, J lost 6 bases, and 12 bases stayed unmatched. CDR3 size: 17 residues. Germline CDR1 and CDR2: MGHRA and YSYEKL.

V is TRBV4-1 and J is TRBJ2-5, with 7 bases lining up with TRBD2. Unmatched junction bases numbered 3, after V lost 2 bases and J lost 0 bases. The CDR3 has 15 amino acids. Germline CDR1 reads MGHRA; CDR2 reads YSYEKL. CDR3 DNA: TGCGCCAGCAGCCAACGCGGGACTAACCAAGAGACCCAGTACTTC. Its translation is CASSQRGTNQETQYF.

The chain employs TRBV14 and TRBJ2-5, with unresolved D. Deletions cut 1 base from V and 4 bases from J, with 10 bases between. Germline CDR1 SGHDN, CDR2 FVKESK. The CDR3 has 14 residues. The CDR3 here is CASSQVSRRETQYF. The CDR3 DNA reads as TGTGCCAGCAGCCAAGTATCCCGTAGAGAGACCCAGTACTTC.

The J gene is TRBJ1-1, the V gene TRBV21-1; no check of the table's D call, TRBD1, against the DNA was made. TRBV21-1 is labeled a pseudogene. This CDR3 contains 13 residues. The CDR3 DNA sequence: TGTGCCTGGGGGCGCGATATGAACACTGAAGCTTTCTTT. Translated, it gives CAWGRDMNTEAFF.

This chain uses TRBV5-1 with TRBJ2-7; no definite D call. The germline V and J ends were trimmed by 5 bases and 3 bases, with 21 bases remaining between them. Germline CDR1 and CDR2: SGHRS and YFSETQ. The CDR3 covers 16 residues. The CDR3 is CASRFGPTPRSYEQYF. The DNA of the CDR3 is TGCGCCAGCAGATTTGGACCCACCCCGCGGAGCTACGAGCAGTACTTC.

This sequence joins TRBV6-4 and TRBJ1-1; D perhaps matches TRBD1 (5 bases). Trimming cost V 1 base and J 1 base, with 16 bases left between them. This CDR3 has 17 residues. CDR1 and CDR2 from the germline V gene are MRHNA and SNTAGT. The CDR3 DNA reads as TGTGCCAGCAGTGACTATCCCAACGGGGCAGGGAACACTGAAGCTTTCTTT. It yields the protein CASSDYPNGAGNTEAFF.

The chain recombines TRBV6-5 with TRBJ1-2; 7 nucleotides agree with TRBD1. The V gene's germline CDR1 is MNHEY and CDR2 SVGAGI. V trimming: 5 bases; J trimming: 0 bases; junction bases outside the gene matches: 6. The CDR3 length is 15 residues. The CDR3 DNA sequence: TGTGCCAGCAGTGTCGAGGGGGCTCCTAACTATGGCTACACCTTC. Protein: CASSVEGAPNYGYTF.

V and J are TRBV30 and TRBJ2-3, with a possible D match to TRBD2 (5 bases). V lost 0 bases to trimming and J lost 5 bases, with 12 bases between them. Germline CDR1 GTSNPN, CDR2 SVGIG (reference sequence). The CDR3 consists of 14 residues. The CDR3 region has the DNA TGTGCCTGGAGTGTAGCTAGCATGATAGATACGCAGTATTTT. The encoded protein is CAWSVASMIDTQYF.

The chain uses TRBV5-1 and TRBJ1-1; no clear D gene. The V end lost 0 bases, the J end lost 5 bases, and 8 bases lay between the germline ends. From germline, CDR1 is SGHRS and CDR2 YFSETQ. The CDR3 runs to 13 residues. The CDR3 here is CASSLGGWTEAFF. CDR3 sequence (DNA): TGCGCCAGCAGCTTGGGGGGTTGGACTGAAGCTTTCTTT.

This chain uses TRBV5-1 with TRBJ1-1; 7 nucleotides match TRBD1. V was pared by 4 bases and J by 4 bases, with 4 bases of the junction left unmatched. The CDR3 is 13 amino acids. Germline V gene sequence: CDR1 SGHRS, CDR2 YFSETQ. The CDR3, as DNA: TGCGCCAGCAGCACCAGGGGGAGCACTGAAGCTTTCTTT. Protein product: CASSTRGSTEAFF.

This rearrangement joins TRBV30 to TRBJ1-2, with 7 bases fitting TRBD1. The length of the CDR3 is 13 residues. Germline V gene data show CDR1 as GTSNPN and CDR2 as SVGIG (reference sequence). V lost 3 bases and J lost 0; bases outside the gene matches: 1. CDR3 sequence (DNA): TGTGCCTGGAGAGACAGGGCTAACTATGGCTACACCTTC. Translating it yields CAWRDRANYGYTF.

The CDR3 region is CASSIVPGPYEQYF. As DNA, the CDR3 is TGTGCCAGTAGTATAGTCCCAGGGCCCTACGAGCAGTACTTC. The rearrangement uses TRBV19 and TRBJ2-7; TRBD1 might be the D (5 bases). The germline gives CDR1 LNHDA, CDR2 SQIVND (reference sequence). The CDR3 consists of 14 residues. V was cut by 1 base and J by 2 bases, with 9 bases left in between. Full variable domain (outside the CDR3, taken from reference TRBV19 and TRBJ2-7): DGGITQSPKYLFRKEGQNVTLSCEQNLNHDAMYWYRQDPGQGLRLIYYSQIVNDFQKGDIAEGYSVSREKKESFPLTVTSAQKNPTAFYLCASSIVPGPYEQYFGPGTRLTVT.

For the CDR3, the DNA is TGCGCCAGCAGCCAAGAGGGAACTAGAGGTCCCTACAATGAGCAGTTCTTC. Amino acid sequence: CASSQEGTRGPYNEQFF. The chain carries TRBV4-1 and TRBJ2-1; possibly TRBD2 for D (5 bases). The CDR3 is 17 amino acids. The germline V and J ends were trimmed by 0 bases and 2 bases, with 14 bases remaining between them. Germline values: CDR1 MGHRA, CDR2 YSYEKL.